This T cell receptor beta chain was captured in a study of blood T cell repertoires in COVID-19. This CDR3 contains 12 residues. With 9 bases clipped from V and 1 base from J, the junction kept 2 bases outside the gene matches. Looked up from germline, CDR1 is SEHNR and CDR2 is FQNEAQ (reference sequence). Here immunoSEQ multiplex PCR was the method, and the copy in TCRdb shows in-frame clones only, minus some. Of almost 200,000 clones listed, around 92% were seen once; the top ten hold approximately 7.6%. Two negative PCRs, clearance, or symptom resolution had been documented for recovered Cohort 3 donors.

The J gene is TRBJ2-7, the V gene TRBV7-9, with 8 bases matching TRBD1. Sequencing was done on a sample of PBMCs or T cells enriched from blood (not recorded which). This clonotype was sampled from a woman younger than 35 who had recovered from COVID-19. This CDR3 is CASGQGSYEQYF. DNA for the CDR3: TGTGCCAGTGGACAGGGTTCCTACGAGCAGTACTTC.